These 21 T cell receptor beta chains came from one sample sequenced in a study of PD-L1 blockade in urothelial cancer. The protocol was immunoSEQ multiplex PCR, while the TCRdb copy is restricted to in-frame clones and leaves out a portion. The table has 60,000 or so clones, almost 85% seen once. Sequencing used PBMCs, obtained around atezolizumab (anti-PD-L1) treatment. Receptors originate from a man aged 70 or older with urothelial cancer.

The V call is TRBV6-6, the J call TRBJ1-2; TRBD1 agrees at 8 bases. V was pared by 2 bases and J by 4 bases, with 3 bases of the junction left unmatched. CDR1 and CDR2 (germline): MNHNY, SVGAGI (reference sequence). This CDR3 is 14 amino acids long. The CDR3 DNA follows: TGTGCCAGCAGTTACCCGGGACAGGCCTATGGCTACACCTTC. Amino acids: CASSYPGQAYGYTF.

The chain carries TRBV7-2 and TRBJ2-3; 9 bases line up with TRBD2. This CDR3 is 14 amino acids long. The germline CDR1 and CDR2 sequences are SGHTA and FQGNSA. With 6 bases clipped from V and 1 base from J, the junction kept 2 bases outside the gene matches. This CDR3 reads CASSPSGGTDTQYF. The DNA for the CDR3 is TGTGCCAGCAGTCCTAGCGGGGGCACAGATACGCAGTATTTT.

The chain combines TRBV7-2 with TRBJ2-7; 10 bases align to TRBD2. The CDR3 is made up of 16 amino acids. Germline V gene lookup returns CDR1 SGHTA and CDR2 FQGNSA. The ends lost 1 base at V and 4 bases at J; junction bases unmatched: 7. CDR3 loop: CASSLEAGGPAYEQYF. The CDR3 DNA follows: TGTGCCAGCAGCTTAGAAGCGGGAGGGCCAGCATACGAGCAGTACTTC.

This clone was picked up one time. The chain has TRBV6-5 and TRBJ1-5; D is uncertain. Germline CDR1 reads MNHEY; CDR2 reads SVGAGI. V was shortened by 5 bases and J by 4 bases, with 12 bases between the two germline ends. The CDR3 is 14 residues long. CDR3 in DNA: TGTGCCAGCAGTACTAGAGGGAGGAATCAGCCCCAGCATTTT. As protein: CASSTRGRNQPQHF.

In DNA form, the CDR3 reads TGTGCCAGCAGACAGGGCTGGGGCAATCAGCCCCAGCATTTT. Residues: CASRQGWGNQPQHF. The J gene is TRBJ1-5, the V gene TRBV6-5; the D gene is possibly TRBD1 (6 bases). V dropped 6 bases and J dropped 2 bases, with 11 bases sitting between them. The CDR3 runs 14 residues. In germline, CDR1 is MNHEY, CDR2 SVGAGI.

This clone has just a few counts. The chain combines TRBV30 with TRBJ1-1; D is perhaps TRBD1 (5 bases). V lost 0 bases to trimming and J lost 4 bases, with 12 bases between them. The length of the CDR3 is 14 residues. Germline CDR1 reads GTSNPN; CDR2 reads SVGIG (reference sequence). CDR3 in DNA: TGTGCCTGGAGTGTACGAAAGGGGATCACTGAAGCTTTCTTT. This gives the protein CAWSVRKGITEAFF.

The chain employs TRBV5-4 and TRBJ2-1; D not resolved. Germline values: CDR1 SGHNT, CDR2 YYREEE (reference sequence). This CDR3 spans 16 amino acids. The V gene lost 1 base and the J gene lost 8 bases, with 19 bases spanning the gap. CDR3 in DNA: TGTGCCAGCAGCTTGTCCGCCGGCCCTGAGGTGCATGAGCAGTTCTTC. This gives the protein CASSLSAGPEVHEQFF.

The chain recombines TRBV30 with TRBJ2-7; D perhaps matches TRBD2 (5 bases). The CDR3 runs 13 residues. The V and J ends lost 2 bases and 7 bases respectively, with 15 bases between them. Germline CDR1 GTSNPN, CDR2 SVGIG (reference sequence). The DNA of the CDR3 is TGTGCCTGGAGTAAGGGTAGCGTCGGAGAGCAGTACTTC. It yields the protein CAWSKGSVGEQYF.

The chain carries TRBV28 and TRBJ2-2; 10 bases map to TRBD1. Per the germline V gene, CDR1 is MDHEN and CDR2 is SYDVKM. V lost 4 bases to trimming and J lost 0 bases; unmatched junction nucleotides: 5. The CDR3 contains 17 residues. The CDR3 region has the DNA TGTGCCAGCAGTTCCCCGGGACAGGGGCCGAACACCGGGGAGCTGTTTTTT. Translated, it gives CASSSPGQGPNTGELFF. The full variable domain, its missing parts supplied by reference TRBV28 and TRBJ2-2, is DVKVTQSSRYLVKRTGEKVFLECVQDMDHENMFWYRQDPGLGLRLIYFSYDVKMKEKGDIPEGYSVSREKKERFSLILESASTNQTSMYLCASSSPGQGPNTGELFFGEGSRLTVL.

The V call is TRBV7-9, the J call TRBJ2-1; 12 bases agree with TRBD2. Germline V lookup: CDR1 SEHNR, CDR2 FQNEAQ (reference sequence). The CDR3 is 18 amino acids. The trim removed 5 bases at V and 7 bases at J, leaving 15 bases unmatched. In nucleotides, the CDR3 is TGTGCCAGCAGCCGACTGACTAGCGGGAGAAGGCTGGGGAATGAGCAGTTCTTC. Amino acids: CASSRLTSGRRLGNEQFF.

The rearrangement links TRBV9 to TRBJ1-2; 9 positions agree with TRBD1. The germline V gene has CDR1 SGDLS and CDR2 YYNGEE. V lost 6 bases to trimming and J lost 2 bases; unmatched junction nucleotides: 5. CDR3 length equals 14 residues. The CDR3 nucleotides read TGTGCCAGCAACGGACAGGGGAAGAACTATGGCTACACCTTC. Its protein is CASNGQGKNYGYTF. Filled out from reference TRBV9 and TRBJ1-2, the complete variable domain reads DSGVTQTPKHLITATGQRVTLRCSPRSGDLSVYWYQQSLDQGLQFLIQYYNGEERAKGNILERFSAQQFPDLHSELNLSSLELGDSALYFCASNGQGKNYGYTFGSGTRLTVV.

The chain links TRBV15 to TRBJ2-7; D remains ambiguous. The germline V gene has CDR1 LNHNV and CDR2 YYDKDF (reference sequence). The CDR3 is 14 residues long. Deletions cut 0 bases from V and 0 bases from J, with 6 bases between. The CDR3 DNA reads as TGTGCCACCAGCAGAGATCGAGCCTCCTACGAGCAGTACTTC. This sequence encodes CATSRDRASYEQYF.

The chain combines TRBV11-3 with TRBJ2-3; TRBD2 matches at 9 bases. Trimming removed 6 bases from V and 4 bases from J; junction bases left unmatched: 8. Germline values: CDR1 SGHNT, CDR2 YENEEA. The CDR3 is 15 amino acids. In DNA form, the CDR3 reads TGTGCCAGCAGTCCCGGGGGCGGGAGGGCAGATACGCAGTATTTT. Residues: CASSPGGGRADTQYF.

The chain uses TRBV5-5 and TRBJ2-5; 7 nucleotides match TRBD2. V shed 2 bases and J 5 bases; nucleotides not matched to a gene: 12. CDR1 is SGHKS and CDR2 is YYEKEE in the germline V gene (reference sequence). CDR3 length: 16 amino acids. CDR3 protein: CASSLMKLAEPETQYF. DNA for the CDR3: TGTGCCAGCAGCTTAATGAAGCTAGCGGAACCTGAGACCCAGTACTTC. The complete variable domain, with remaining parts taken from reference TRBV5-5 and TRBJ2-5, reads DAGVTQSPTHLIKTRGQQVTLRCSPISGHKSVSWYQQVLGQGPQFIFQYYEKEERGRGNFPDRFSARQFPNYSSELNVNALLLGDSALYLCASSLMKLAEPETQYFGPGTRLLVL.

This rearrangement joins TRBV18 to TRBJ2-6; no clear D. The CDR3 is 16 amino acids. The V gene's germline CDR1 is KGHSH and CDR2 LQKENI. The V end was cut by 3 bases, the J end by 0 bases, with 9 bases between. The CDR3, as DNA: TGTGCCAGCTCACCGAACCCCAGCTCTGGGGCCAACGTCCTGACTTTC. The encoded protein is CASSPNPSSGANVLTF.

V is TRBV5-1 and J is TRBJ1-2, with 12 bases that match TRBD1. Germline V gene sequence: CDR1 SGHRS, CDR2 YFSETQ. The CDR3 has 15 residues. Germline trimming cut 4 bases from V and 4 bases from J; bases unmatched to any gene: 5. CDR3 protein: CASSPGQGASYGYTF. The DNA of the CDR3 is TGCGCCAGCAGCCCGGGACAGGGGGCGAGCTATGGCTACACCTTC.

The chain employs TRBV15 and TRBJ2-1; no reliable D call. Per the germline V gene, CDR1 is LNHNV and CDR2 is YYDKDF (reference sequence). The CDR3 sequence is 16 residues long. V was shortened by 2 bases and J by 0 bases, with 11 bases between the two germline ends. CDR3 bases: TGTGCCACCAGCAGACCAGACATGAACTCCTACAATGAGCAGTTCTTC. Protein sequence: CATSRPDMNSYNEQFF.

The genes are TRBV5-4 and TRBJ1-3, with D perhaps matching TRBD1 (5 bases). CDR3 length: 16 residues. The ends were cut back, 4 bases at V and 4 bases at J, with 18 bases in the middle. Germline V gene data show CDR1 as SGHNT and CDR2 as YYREEE (reference sequence). CDR3 in DNA: TGTGCCAGCAGCGCCGGGGGGGAATCTGGCGGAAACACCATATATTTT. This encodes CASSAGGESGGNTIYF. The whole variable domain, filled in from reference TRBV5-4 and TRBJ1-3, reads ETGVTQSPTHLIKTRGQQVTLRCSSQSGHNTVSWYQQALGQGPQFIFQYYREEENGRGNFPPRFSGLQFPNYSSELNVNALELDDSALYLCASSAGGESGGNTIYFGEGSWLTVV.

The rearrangement joins TRBV11-2 to TRBJ1-2; 7 bases align to TRBD1. V gave up 4 bases and J gave up 7 bases; unmatched junction bases: 9. The CDR3 covers 14 residues. In germline, CDR1 is SGHAT, CDR2 FQNNGV. The CDR3 DNA is TGTGCCAGCAGCTCTCCCGGGACAGTTTTTGGCTACACCTTC. It codes for CASSSPGTVFGYTF.

The CDR3, as DNA: TGTGCCAGCTCACCTATAGAGGGGGTTGTCCACGAGCAGTACTTC. Protein product: CASSPIEGVVHEQYF. The genes are TRBV18 and TRBJ2-7, with D perhaps matching TRBD1 (6 bases). Germline CDR1 and CDR2: KGHSH and LQKENI. V lost 3 bases, J lost 5 bases, and 17 bases lay in between. CDR3 length equals 15 residues.

The chain carries TRBV9 and TRBJ1-1; no firm D call. This CDR3 spans 13 amino acids. Germline loops: CDR1 SGDLS, CDR2 YYNGEE. V lost 1 base and J 5 bases, leaving 9 bases between the germline ends. DNA for the CDR3: TGTGCCAGCAGCGTATTGGGAGTTACTGAAGCTTTCTTT. Its protein is CASSVLGVTEAFF.